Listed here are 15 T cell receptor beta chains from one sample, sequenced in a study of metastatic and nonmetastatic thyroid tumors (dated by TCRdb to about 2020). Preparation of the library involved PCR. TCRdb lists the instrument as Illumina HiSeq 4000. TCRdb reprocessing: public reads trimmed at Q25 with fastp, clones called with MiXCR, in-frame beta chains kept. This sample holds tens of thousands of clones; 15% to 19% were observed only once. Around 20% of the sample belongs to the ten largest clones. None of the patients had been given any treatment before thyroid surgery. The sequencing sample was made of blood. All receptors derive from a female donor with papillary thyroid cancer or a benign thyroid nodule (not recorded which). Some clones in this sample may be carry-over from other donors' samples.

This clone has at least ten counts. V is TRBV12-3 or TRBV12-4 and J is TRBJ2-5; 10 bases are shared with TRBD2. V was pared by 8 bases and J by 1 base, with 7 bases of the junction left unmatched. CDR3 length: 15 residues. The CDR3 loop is CASLRASGGQETQYF. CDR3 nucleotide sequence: TGTGCCAGCCTCCGGGCTAGCGGGGGCCAAGAGACCCAGTACTTC.

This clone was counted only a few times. The CDR3 DNA follows: TGTGCCAGCAGTATGACTTCCTTGAAGGTTTATACGCAGTATTTT. Residues: CASSMTSLKVYTQYF. The chain is built from TRBV28 and TRBJ2-3; D gene ambiguous. CDR1 and CDR2 from the germline V gene are MDHEN and SYDVKM. The CDR3 extends over 15 amino acids. V was cut by 5 bases and J by 7 bases, with 19 bases left in between.

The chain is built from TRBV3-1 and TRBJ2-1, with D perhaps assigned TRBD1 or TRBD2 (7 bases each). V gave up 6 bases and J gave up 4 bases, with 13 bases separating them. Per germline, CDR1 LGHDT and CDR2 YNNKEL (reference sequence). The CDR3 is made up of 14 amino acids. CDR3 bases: TGTGCCAGCAGTCAGGGGGGGACTTACAATGAGCAGTTCTTC. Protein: CASSQGGTYNEQFF.

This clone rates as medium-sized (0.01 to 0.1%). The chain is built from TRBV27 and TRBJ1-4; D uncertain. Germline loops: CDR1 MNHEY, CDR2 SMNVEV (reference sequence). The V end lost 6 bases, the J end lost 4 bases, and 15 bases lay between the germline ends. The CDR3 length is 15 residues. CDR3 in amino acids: CASRDRPFGNEKLFF. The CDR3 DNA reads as TGTGCCAGCAGGGACCGGCCGTTCGGTAATGAAAAACTGTTTTTT.

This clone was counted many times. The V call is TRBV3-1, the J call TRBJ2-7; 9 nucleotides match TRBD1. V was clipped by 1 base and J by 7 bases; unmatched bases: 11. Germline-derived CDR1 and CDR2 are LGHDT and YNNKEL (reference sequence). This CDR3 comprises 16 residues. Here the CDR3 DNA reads TGTGCCAGCAGCCAAGTGACAGGGGGTACTCGGACGGAGCAGTACTTC. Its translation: CASSQVTGGTRTEQYF.

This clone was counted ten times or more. The CDR3 here is CASSLGALSYNEQFF. CDR3 coding DNA: TGTGCCAGCAGCTTGGGGGCCCTCTCCTACAATGAGCAGTTCTTC. The chain recombines TRBV5-4 with TRBJ2-1; D is undetermined. The V gene lost 0 bases and the J gene lost 0 bases, with 7 bases spanning the gap. Germline CDR1 reads SGHNT; CDR2 reads YYREEE (reference sequence). The CDR3 loop spans 15 amino acids.

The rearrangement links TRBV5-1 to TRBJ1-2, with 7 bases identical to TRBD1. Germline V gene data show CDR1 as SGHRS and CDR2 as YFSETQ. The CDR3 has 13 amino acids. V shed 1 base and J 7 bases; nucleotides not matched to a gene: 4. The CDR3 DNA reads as TGCGCCAGCAGCTTGAGGGGGCTTGGTGGCTACACCTTC. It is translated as CASSLRGLGGYTF.

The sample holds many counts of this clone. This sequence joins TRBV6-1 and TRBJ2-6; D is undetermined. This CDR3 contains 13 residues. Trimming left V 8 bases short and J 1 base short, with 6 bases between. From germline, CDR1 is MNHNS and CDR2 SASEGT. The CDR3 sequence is CASGRSGANVLTF. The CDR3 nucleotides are TGTGCCAGCGGAAGGTCTGGGGCCAACGTCCTGACTTTC.

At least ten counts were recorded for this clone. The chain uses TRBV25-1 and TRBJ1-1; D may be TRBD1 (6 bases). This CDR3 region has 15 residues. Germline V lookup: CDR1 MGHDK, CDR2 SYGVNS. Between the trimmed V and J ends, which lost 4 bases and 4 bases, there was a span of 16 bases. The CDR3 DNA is TGTGCCAGCAGTGTGCCAGGGGATAGGGGCACTGAAGCTTTCTTT. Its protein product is CASSVPGDRGTEAFF.

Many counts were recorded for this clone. The chain's CDR3 is CASSRDRIEQFF. The CDR3 DNA sequence: TGTGCCAGCAGCCGGGACAGGATTGAGCAGTTCTTC. The rearrangement joins TRBV5-5 to TRBJ2-1; 8 bases align to TRBD1. The CDR3 contains 12 residues. Per germline, CDR1 SGHKS and CDR2 YYEKEE (reference sequence). V gave up 4 bases and J gave up 9 bases; unmatched junction bases: 3.

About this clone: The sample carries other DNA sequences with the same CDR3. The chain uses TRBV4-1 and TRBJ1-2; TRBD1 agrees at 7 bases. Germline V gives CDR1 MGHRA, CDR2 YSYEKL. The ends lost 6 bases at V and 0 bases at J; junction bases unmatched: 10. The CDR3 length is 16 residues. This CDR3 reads CASSRQGNLANYGYTF. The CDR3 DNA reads TGCGCCAGCAGTCGACAGGGAAACCTAGCTAACTATGGCTACACCTTC.

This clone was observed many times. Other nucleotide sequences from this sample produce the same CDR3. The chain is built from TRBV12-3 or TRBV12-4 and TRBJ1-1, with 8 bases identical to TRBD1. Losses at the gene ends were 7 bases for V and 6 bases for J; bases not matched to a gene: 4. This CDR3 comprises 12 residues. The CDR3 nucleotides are TGTGCCAGCACACGACAGGGGTCTGAAGCTTTCTTT. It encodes CASTRQGSEAFF.

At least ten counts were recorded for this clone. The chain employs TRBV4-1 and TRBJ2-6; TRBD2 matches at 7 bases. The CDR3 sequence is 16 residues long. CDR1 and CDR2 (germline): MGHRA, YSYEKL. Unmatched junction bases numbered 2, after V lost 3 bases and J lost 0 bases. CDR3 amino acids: CASSQGGISGANVLTF. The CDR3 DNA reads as TGCGCCAGCAGCCAGGGGGGGATCTCTGGGGCCAACGTCCTGACTTTC.

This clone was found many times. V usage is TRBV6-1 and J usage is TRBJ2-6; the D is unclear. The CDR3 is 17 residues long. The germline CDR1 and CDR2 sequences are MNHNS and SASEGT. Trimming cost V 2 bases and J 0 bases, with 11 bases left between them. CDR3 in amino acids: CASSERTWSSGANVLTF. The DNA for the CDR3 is TGTGCCAGCAGTGAACGGACCTGGAGCTCTGGGGCCAACGTCCTGACTTTC.

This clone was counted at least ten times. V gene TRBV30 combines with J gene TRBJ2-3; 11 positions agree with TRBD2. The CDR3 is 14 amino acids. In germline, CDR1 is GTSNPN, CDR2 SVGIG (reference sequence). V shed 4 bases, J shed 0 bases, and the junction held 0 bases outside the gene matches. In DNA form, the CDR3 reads TGTGCCTGGACTAGCGGGAGGAGCACAGATACGCAGTATTTT. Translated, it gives CAWTSGRSTDTQYF.